The 12 T cell receptor beta chains in this list originate from one sample, sequenced in a study of T cell responses to AZD1222 COVID-19 vaccine. Profiling relied on immunoSEQ multiplex PCR, and the TCRdb table lists in-frame clones only, not all of them. The sample includes approximately 150,000 clones, approximately 94% of them seen just once. The specimen was peripheral blood, collected 28 days after the second AZD1222 dose. Receptor source: an adult who received the AZD1222 COVID-19 vaccine.

V gene TRBV5-1 combines with J gene TRBJ2-1; possibly TRBD1 for D (6 bases). The V and J ends lost 4 bases and 4 bases respectively, with 24 bases between them. The CDR3 covers 18 residues. CDR1 and CDR2 (germline): SGHRS, YFSETQ. The CDR3 DNA follows: TGCGCCAGCAGCCGGAGAGGGACACTAACCAGTAGATACAATGAGCAGTTCTTC. It encodes CASSRRGTLTSRYNEQFF.

V is TRBV9 and J is TRBJ2-1, with TRBD2 as a possible D gene (6 bases). V lost 0 bases to trimming and J lost 6 bases, with 13 bases between them. Germline CDR1 is SGDLS and CDR2 is YYNGEE. CDR3 size: 15 residues. The CDR3, as DNA: TGTGCCAGCAGCGTAGGGGGTAGCGGATCCAATGAGCAGTTCTTC. Its translation: CASSVGGSGSNEQFF. Drawing the rest from reference TRBV9 and TRBJ2-1, the complete variable domain is DSGVTQTPKHLITATGQRVTLRCSPRSGDLSVYWYQQSLDQGLQFLIQYYNGEERAKGNILERFSAQQFPDLHSELNLSSLELGDSALYFCASSVGGSGSNEQFFGPGTRLTVL.

The genes are TRBV24-1 and TRBJ2-5; D might be TRBD2 (6 bases). Trimming left V 0 bases short and J 9 bases short, with 13 bases between. This CDR3 region has 14 residues. The germline gives CDR1 KGHDR, CDR2 SFDVKD. CDR3 DNA: TGTGCCACCAGTGATTTGTTCGGGGGATCCCCCCAGTACTTC. Its protein is CATSDLFGGSPQYF.

The chain recombines TRBV19 with TRBJ1-1; D remains ambiguous. Germline-derived CDR1 and CDR2 are LNHDA and SQIVND (reference sequence). This CDR3 region has 16 residues. Trimming left V 3 bases short and J 11 bases short, with 25 bases between. CDR3 DNA: TGTGCCAGTAGTATGTCTCCCGGCAGAGCGCGGCTAGGGGCTTTCTTT. This encodes CASSMSPGRARLGAFF.

The count of this clone is one. The chain has TRBV2 and TRBJ1-2; D perhaps matches TRBD1 (5 bases). Trimming took 3 bases from V and 6 from J, leaving 23 bases between them. Germline values: CDR1 SNHLY, CDR2 FYNNEI. This CDR3 has 17 residues. CDR3 sequence: CASSDFFFGATTNGYTF. The CDR3 region has the DNA TGTGCCAGCAGTGATTTCTTCTTCGGGGCGACAACTAATGGCTACACCTTC.

V and J are TRBV5-5 and TRBJ1-1; 9 nucleotides line up with TRBD1. The CDR3 is 15 amino acids. Germline values: CDR1 SGHKS, CDR2 YYEKEE (reference sequence). V dropped 1 base and J dropped 5; count of bases not matched to a gene: 6. The DNA of the CDR3 is TGTGCCAGCAGCTTGAGGGACAGGGATTTTACTGAAGCTTTCTTT. Translating gives CASSLRDRDFTEAFF.

The chain employs TRBV15 and TRBJ2-7; tentatively, D is TRBD1 (6 bases). Trimming stripped 7 bases from V and 2 bases from J, with 21 bases between. The CDR3 runs 16 residues. Germline CDR1 LNHNV, CDR2 YYDKDF (reference sequence). CDR3 coding DNA: TGTGCCACCAAAGGATATGGGACAACTCAGACCTACGAGCAGTACTTC. It specifies CATKGYGTTQTYEQYF.

V usage is TRBV5-6 and J usage is TRBJ2-1; 9 nucleotides agree with TRBD2. Trimming took 0 bases from V and 5 from J; bases not matched to a gene: 3. Per germline, CDR1 SGHDT and CDR2 YYEEEE. There are 15 residues in the CDR3. As DNA, the CDR3 is TGTGCCAGCAGCTTGGAGTCTAGCGGGGACAATGAGCAGTTCTTC. It is translated as CASSLESSGDNEQFF.

V is TRBV5-7 and J is TRBJ1-5; D perhaps matches TRBD1 (5 bases). TRBV5-7 is an ORF for which the function is uncertain. The CDR3 contains 16 residues. V lost 5 bases and J 6 bases, leaving 21 bases between the germline ends. This CDR3 reads CASRDGTLRTGQPQHF. In DNA form, the CDR3 reads TGTGCCAGCAGGGACGGGACCTTACGGACCGGTCAGCCCCAGCATTTT.

The chain links TRBV10-1 to TRBJ2-7; 7 bases match TRBD2. The CDR3 spans 14 residues. Germline CDR1 and CDR2: WNHNN and SYGVQD (reference sequence). V lost 7 bases to trimming and J lost 5 bases; unmatched junction nucleotides: 11. In DNA, the CDR3 is TGCGCCAGCAATGGCGGTGGGGCGGGAGACGAGCAGTACTTC. Amino acids: CASNGGGAGDEQYF.

V is TRBV12-5 and J is TRBJ1-1; TRBD1 matches at 7 bases. V was pared by 0 bases and J by 1 base, with 2 bases of the junction left unmatched. The germline V gene encodes CDR1 LGHNT and CDR2 FRNRAP. This CDR3 contains 15 residues. The CDR3 DNA reads TGTGCTAGTGGTTTGGTAACAGGGGCGAACACTGAAGCTTTCTTT. It yields the protein CASGLVTGANTEAFF.

The chain uses TRBV5-1 and TRBJ2-1; 11 positions agree with TRBD2. Germline V gene sequence: CDR1 SGHRS, CDR2 YFSETQ. CDR3 length: 15 residues. V was clipped by 0 bases and J by 9 bases; unmatched bases: 5. CDR3 sequence: CASSLVVAGGSEQFF. The DNA for the CDR3 is TGCGCCAGCAGCTTGGTAGTAGCGGGAGGGAGTGAGCAGTTCTTC.